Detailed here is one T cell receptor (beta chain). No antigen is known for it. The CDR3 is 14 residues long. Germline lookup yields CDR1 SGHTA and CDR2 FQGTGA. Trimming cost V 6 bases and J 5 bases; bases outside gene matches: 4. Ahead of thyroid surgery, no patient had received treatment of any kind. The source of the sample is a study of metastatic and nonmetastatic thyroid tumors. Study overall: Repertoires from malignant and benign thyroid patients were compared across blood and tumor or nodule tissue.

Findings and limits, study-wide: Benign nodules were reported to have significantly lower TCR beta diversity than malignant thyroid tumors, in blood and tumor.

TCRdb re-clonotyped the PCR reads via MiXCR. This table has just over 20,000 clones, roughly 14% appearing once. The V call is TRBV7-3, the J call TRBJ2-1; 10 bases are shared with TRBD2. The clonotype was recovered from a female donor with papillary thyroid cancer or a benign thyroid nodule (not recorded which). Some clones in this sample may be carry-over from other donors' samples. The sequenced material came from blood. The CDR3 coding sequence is TGTGCCAGCAGTTCAGGACTAGCGGACAATGAGCAGTTCTTC. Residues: CASSSGLADNEQFF.